This entry features one TCR beta chain sequence. V gave up 3 bases and J gave up 6 bases, with 14 bases separating them. In germline, CDR1 is SGHDN, CDR2 FVKESK. The CDR3 is made up of 14 amino acids. This record belongs to a study of blood T cell repertoires in COVID-19. Overall study: COVID-19 samples collected from the United States, Italy and Spain covered acute and convalescent phases. T cells, B-cell-depleted T cells, or PBMCs provided the cDNA or gDNA that served as material.

Authors' methods: How many nucleated cells were present was estimated from reference gene primer amplification. The data were produced by immunoSEQ multiplex PCR, yet TCRdb's version contains in-frame clones alone and is incomplete. V and J calls and clone size come straight from that table; D and trimming were deduced from the DNA. The sample lists tens of thousands of clones, 87% occurring once. The J gene is TRBJ1-2, the V gene TRBV14; D is possibly TRBD1 (6 bases). The specimen sequenced was peripheral blood. This receptor was taken from a man between 60 and 75 years old with acute or convalescent COVID-19. DNA for the CDR3: TGTGCCAGCAGCCATACAGGGAACCGGGATGGCTACACCTTC. Translation: CASSHTGNRDGYTF.